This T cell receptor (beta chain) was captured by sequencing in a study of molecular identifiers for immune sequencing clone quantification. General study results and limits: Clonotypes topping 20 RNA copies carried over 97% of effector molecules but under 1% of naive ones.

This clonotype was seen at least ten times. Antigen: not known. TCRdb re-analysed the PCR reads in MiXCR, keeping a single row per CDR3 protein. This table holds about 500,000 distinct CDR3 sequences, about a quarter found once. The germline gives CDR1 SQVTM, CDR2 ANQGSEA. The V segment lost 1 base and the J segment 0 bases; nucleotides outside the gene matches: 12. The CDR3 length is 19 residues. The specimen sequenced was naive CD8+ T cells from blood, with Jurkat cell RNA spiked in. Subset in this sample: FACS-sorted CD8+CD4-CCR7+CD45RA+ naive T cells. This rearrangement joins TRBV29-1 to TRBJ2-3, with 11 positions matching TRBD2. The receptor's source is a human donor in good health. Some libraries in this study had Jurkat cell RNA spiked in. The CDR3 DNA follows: TGCAGCGTTGAAGGATCCCTAGCGGGGGGTGTGGTGAGCACAGATACGCAGTATTTT. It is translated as CSVEGSLAGGVVSTDTQYF.